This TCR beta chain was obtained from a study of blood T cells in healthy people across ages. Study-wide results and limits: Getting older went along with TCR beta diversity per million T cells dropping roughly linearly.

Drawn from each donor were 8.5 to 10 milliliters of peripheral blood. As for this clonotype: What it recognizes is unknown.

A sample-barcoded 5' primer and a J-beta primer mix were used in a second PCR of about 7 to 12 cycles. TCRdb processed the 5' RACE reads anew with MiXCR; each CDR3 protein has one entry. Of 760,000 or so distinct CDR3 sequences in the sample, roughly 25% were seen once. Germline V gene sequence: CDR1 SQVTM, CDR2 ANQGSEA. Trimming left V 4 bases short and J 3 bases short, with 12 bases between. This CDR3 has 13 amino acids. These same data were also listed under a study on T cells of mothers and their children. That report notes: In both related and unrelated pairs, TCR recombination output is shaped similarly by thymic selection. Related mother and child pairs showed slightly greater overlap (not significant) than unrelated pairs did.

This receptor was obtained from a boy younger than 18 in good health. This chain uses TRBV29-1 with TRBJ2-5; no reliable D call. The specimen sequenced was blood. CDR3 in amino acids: CSVAMYSEETQYF. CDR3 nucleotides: TGCAGCGTTGCGATGTATTCAGAAGAGACCCAGTACTTC. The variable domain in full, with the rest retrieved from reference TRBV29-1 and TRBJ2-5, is SAVISQKPSRDICQRGTSLTIQCQVDSQVTMMFWYRQQPGQSLTLIATANQGSEATYESGFVIDKFPISRPNLTFSTLTVSNMSPEDSSIYLCSVAMYSEETQYFGPGTRLLVL.